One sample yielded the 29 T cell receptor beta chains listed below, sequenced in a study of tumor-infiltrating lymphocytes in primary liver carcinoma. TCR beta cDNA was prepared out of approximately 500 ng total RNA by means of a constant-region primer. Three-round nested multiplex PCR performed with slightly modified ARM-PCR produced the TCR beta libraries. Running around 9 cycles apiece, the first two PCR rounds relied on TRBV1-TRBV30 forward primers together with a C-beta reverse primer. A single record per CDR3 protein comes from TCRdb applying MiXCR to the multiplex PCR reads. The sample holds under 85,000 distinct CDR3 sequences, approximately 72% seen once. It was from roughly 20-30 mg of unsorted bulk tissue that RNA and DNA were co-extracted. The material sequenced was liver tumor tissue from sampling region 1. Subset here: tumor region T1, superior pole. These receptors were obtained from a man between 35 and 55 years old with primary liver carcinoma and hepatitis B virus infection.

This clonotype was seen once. Here the CDR3 DNA reads TGCAGCGTGGGATCGGGATCGTTGAACACCGGGGAGCTGTTTTTT. It specifies CSVGSGSLNTGELFF. The rearrangement joins TRBV29-1 to TRBJ2-2; possibly TRBD2 for D (5 bases). CDR3 size: 15 residues. The germline gives CDR1 SQVTM, CDR2 ANQGSEA. V shed 6 bases and J shed 1 base, with 15 bases lying between them.

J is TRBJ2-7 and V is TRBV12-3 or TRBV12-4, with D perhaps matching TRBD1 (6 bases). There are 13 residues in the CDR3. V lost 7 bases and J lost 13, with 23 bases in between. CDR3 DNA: TGTGCCAGCACCAGGGACAAGGGCTACGAACACTACTTC. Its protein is CASTRDKGYEHYF.

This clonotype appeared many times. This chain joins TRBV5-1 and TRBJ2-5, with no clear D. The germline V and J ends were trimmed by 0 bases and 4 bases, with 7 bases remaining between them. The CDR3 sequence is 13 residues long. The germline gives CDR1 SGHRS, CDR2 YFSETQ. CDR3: CASSLEAVETQYF. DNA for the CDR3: TGCGCCAGCAGCTTGGAGGCGGTAGAGACCCAGTACTTC. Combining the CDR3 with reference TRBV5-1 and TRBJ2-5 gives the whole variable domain KAGVTQTPRYLIKTRGQQVTLSCSPISGHRSVSWYQQTPGQGLQFLFEYFSETQRNKGNFPGRFSGRQFSNSRSEMNVSTLELGDSALYLCASSLEAVETQYFGPGTRLLVL.

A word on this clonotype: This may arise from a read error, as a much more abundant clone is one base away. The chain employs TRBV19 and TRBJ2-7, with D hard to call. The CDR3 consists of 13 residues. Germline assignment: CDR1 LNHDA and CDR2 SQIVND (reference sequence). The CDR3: CATSRSFNYEQYF. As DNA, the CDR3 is TGTGCCACTAGTAGGAGCTTTAACTACGAGCAGTACTTC.

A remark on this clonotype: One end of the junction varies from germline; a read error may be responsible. CDR3 loop: CANSPPETSRNEQFF. CDR3 coding DNA: TGTGCCAACAGCCCTCCTGAGACTAGTCGGAATGAGCAGTTCTTC. This rearrangement joins TRBV7-8 to TRBJ2-1; weak D call: TRBD2 (6 bases). There are 15 residues in the CDR3. The germline V gene has CDR1 SGHVS and CDR2 FQNEAQ.

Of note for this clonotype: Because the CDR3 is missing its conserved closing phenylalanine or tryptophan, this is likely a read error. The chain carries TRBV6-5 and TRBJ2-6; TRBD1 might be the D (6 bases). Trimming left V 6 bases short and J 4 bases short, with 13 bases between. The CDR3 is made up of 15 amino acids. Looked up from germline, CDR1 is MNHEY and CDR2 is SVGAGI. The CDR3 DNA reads TGTGCCAGCAGCACCAGACAGGTCGGGGCCAACGTCCTGACTGTC. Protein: CASSTRQVGANVLTV.

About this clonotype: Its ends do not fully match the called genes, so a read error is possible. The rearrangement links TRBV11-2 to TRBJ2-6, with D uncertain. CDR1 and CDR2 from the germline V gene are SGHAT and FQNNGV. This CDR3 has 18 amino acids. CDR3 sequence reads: CANSLGPGHSSGANVLTF. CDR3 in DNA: TGTGCCAACAGCTTAGGACCAGGTCACAGCTCTGGGGCCAACGTCCTGACTTTC.

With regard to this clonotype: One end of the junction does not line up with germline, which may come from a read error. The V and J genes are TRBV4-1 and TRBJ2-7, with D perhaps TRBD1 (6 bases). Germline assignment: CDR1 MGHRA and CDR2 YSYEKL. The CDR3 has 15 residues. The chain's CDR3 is CASSQDYRGIYEQNF. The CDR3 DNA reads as TGCGCCAGCAGCCAAGATTATAGGGGGATATACGAGCAGAACTTC.

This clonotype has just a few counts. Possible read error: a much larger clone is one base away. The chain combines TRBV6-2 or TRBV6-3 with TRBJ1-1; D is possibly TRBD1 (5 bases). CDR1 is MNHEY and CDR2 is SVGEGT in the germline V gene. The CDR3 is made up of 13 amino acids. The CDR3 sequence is CTSRGRLNTEAFF. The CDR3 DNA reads TGTACCAGCCGGGGCAGATTGAACACTGAAGCTTTCTTT.

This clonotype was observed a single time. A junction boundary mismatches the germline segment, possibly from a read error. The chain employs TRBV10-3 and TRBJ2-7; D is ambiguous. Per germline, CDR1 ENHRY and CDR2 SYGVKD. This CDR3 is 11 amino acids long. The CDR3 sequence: CTINERYEQYF. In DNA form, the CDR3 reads TGTACCATCAATGAGAGGTACGAGCAGTACTTC.

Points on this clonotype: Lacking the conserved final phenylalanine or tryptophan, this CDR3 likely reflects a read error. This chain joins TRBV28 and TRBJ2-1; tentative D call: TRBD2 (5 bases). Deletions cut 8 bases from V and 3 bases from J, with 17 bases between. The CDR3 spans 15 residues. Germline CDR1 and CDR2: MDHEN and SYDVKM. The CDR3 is CASGPGERIYNEQFL. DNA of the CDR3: TGTGCCAGCGGCCCGGGTGAGCGGATCTACAATGAGCAGTTCTTA.

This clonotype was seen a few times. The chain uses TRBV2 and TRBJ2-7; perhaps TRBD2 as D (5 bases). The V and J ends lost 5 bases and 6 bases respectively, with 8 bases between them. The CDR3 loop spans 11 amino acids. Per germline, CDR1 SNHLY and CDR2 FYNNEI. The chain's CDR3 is CASSRGGEQYF. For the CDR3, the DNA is TGTGCCAGCAGTCGGGGTGGCGAGCAGTACTTC.

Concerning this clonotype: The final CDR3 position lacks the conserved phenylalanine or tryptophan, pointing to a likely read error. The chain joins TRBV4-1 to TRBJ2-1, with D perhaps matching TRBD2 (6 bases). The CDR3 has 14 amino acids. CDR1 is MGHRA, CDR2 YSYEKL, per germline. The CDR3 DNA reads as TGCGTCAGCAGCCAGGCAGGAGGGTACAATGAGCAGTTCTTA. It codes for CVSSQAGGYNEQFL.

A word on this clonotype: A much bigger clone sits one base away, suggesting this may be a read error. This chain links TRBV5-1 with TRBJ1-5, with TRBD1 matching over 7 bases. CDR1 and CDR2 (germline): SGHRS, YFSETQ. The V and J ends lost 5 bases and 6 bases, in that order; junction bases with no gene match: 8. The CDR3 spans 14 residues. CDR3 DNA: TGCGCCAGCAGTGACAGGGTGCAAGGTCAGCCCCAGCATTTT. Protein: CASSDRVQGQPQHF.

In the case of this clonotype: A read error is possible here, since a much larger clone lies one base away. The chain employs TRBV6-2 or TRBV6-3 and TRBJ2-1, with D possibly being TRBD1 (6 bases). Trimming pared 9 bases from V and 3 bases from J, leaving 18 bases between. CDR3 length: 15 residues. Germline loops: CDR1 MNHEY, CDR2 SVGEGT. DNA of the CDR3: TGTGCCAGGAGTCCCCCCTTACAGGGCTACAATGAGCAGTTCTTC. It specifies CARSPPLQGYNEQFF.

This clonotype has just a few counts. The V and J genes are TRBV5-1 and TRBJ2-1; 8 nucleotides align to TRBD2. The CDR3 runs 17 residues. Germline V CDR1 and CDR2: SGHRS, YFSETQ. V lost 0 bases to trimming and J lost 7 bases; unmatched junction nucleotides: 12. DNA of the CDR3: TGCGCCAGCAGCTTGGCCATAAGAAGGGCTAGCGGGAATGAGCAGTTCTTC. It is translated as CASSLAIRRASGNEQFF.

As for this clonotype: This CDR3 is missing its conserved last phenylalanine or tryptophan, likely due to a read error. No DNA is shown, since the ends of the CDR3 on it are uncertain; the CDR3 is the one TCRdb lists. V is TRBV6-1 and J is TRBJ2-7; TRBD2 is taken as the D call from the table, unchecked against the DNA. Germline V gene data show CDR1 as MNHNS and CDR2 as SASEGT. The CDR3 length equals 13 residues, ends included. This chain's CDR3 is CASSYSGTYEQYL.

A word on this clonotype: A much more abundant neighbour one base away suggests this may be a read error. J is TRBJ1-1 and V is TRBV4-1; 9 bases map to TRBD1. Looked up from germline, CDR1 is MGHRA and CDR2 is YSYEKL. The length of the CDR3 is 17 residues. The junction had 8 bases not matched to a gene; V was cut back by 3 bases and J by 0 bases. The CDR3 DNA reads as TGCGCCAGCAGCCAGGCCGGGACAGGGCAAATGAACACTGAAGCTTTCTTT. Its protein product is CASSQAGTGQMNTEAFF.

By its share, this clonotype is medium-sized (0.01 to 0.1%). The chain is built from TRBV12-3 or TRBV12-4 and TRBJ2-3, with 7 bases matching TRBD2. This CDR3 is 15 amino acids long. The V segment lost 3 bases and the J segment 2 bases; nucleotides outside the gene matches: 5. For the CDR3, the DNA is TGTGCCAGCAGTTTGGCAGCGGGGATCACAGATACGCAGTATTTT. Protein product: CASSLAAGITDTQYF.

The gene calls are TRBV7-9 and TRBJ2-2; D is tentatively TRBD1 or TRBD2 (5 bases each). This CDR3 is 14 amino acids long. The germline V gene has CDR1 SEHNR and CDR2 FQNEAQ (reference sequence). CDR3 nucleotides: TGTGTCAATACCCCGAGAAGGGACCCCCTGGAGCTGTTTTTT. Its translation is CVNTPRRDPLELFF.

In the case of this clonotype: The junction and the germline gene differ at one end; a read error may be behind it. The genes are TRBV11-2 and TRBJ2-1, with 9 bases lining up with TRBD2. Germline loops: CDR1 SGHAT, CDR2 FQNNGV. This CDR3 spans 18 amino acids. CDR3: CASSFGAGGPGNSKEQFF. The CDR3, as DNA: TGTGCAAGCAGCTTCGGGGCGGGAGGGCCCGGGAATTCCAAAGAGCAGTTCTTC.

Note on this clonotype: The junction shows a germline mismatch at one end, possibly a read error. The CDR3 spells CASSEGGRGYNEQFF. The CDR3 DNA sequence: TGTGCCAGCAGTGAGGGCGGGAGGGGCTACAATGAACAGTTCTTC. The chain carries TRBV2 and TRBJ2-1; 9 bases line up with TRBD2. This CDR3 is built from 15 residues. Germline lookup yields CDR1 SNHLY and CDR2 FYNNEI.

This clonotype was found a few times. The DNA for the CDR3 is TGTGCCAGCACTGTGGACAAGGGCTGGAATCAGCCCCAGCATTTT. This gives the protein CASTVDKGWNQPQHF. The chain has TRBV6-1 and TRBJ1-5; perhaps TRBD1 as D (5 bases). CDR3 size: 15 residues. Trimming took 7 bases from V and 4 from J, leaving 17 bases between them. Looked up from germline, CDR1 is MNHNS and CDR2 is SASEGT.

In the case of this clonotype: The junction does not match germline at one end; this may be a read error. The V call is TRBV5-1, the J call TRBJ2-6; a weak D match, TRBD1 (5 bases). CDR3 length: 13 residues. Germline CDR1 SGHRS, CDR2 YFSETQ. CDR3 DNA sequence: TGCGCCTGCAACGACGCTGGGGCCAACGTCCTGATTTTC. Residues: CACNDAGANVLIF.

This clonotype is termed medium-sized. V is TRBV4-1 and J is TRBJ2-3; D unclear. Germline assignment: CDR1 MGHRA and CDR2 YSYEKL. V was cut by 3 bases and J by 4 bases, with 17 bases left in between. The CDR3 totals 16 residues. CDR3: CASSHAKMYGADTQYF. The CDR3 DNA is TGCGCCAGCAGCCATGCCAAAATGTATGGGGCAGATACGCAGTATTTT.

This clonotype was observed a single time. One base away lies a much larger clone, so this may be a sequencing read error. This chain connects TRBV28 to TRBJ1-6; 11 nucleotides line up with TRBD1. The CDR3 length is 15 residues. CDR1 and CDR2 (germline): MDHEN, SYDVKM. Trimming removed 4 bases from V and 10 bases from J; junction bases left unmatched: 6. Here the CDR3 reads CASSSSRDRGSPLHF. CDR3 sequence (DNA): TGTGCCAGCAGTTCATCCAGGGACAGGGGGTCACCCCTCCACTTT.

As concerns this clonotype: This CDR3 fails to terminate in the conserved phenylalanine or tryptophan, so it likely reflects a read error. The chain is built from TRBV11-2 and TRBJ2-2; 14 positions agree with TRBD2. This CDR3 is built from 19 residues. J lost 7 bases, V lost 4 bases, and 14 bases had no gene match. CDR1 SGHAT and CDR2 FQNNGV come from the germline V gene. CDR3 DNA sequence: TGTGCCAGCAGCTCGACGACTAGCGGGAGGGCCTACCTACACGGGGAGCTGTTTCTT. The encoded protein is CASSSTTSGRAYLHGELFL.

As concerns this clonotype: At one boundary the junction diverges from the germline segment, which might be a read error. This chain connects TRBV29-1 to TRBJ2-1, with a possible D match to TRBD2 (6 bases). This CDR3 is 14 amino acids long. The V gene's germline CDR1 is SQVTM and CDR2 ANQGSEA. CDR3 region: CRGLPGRRVDEKFF. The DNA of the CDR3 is TGCAGGGGATTGCCGGGACGGAGGGTGGATGAGAAGTTCTTC.

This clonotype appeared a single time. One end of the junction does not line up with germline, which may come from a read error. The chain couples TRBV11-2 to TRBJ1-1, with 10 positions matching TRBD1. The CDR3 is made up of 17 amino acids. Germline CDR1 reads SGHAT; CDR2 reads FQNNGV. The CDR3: CAGSRMEGQGFGTDAFF. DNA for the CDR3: TGTGCCGGCAGCCGAATGGAGGGACAGGGGTTCGGCACTGACGCTTTCTTT.